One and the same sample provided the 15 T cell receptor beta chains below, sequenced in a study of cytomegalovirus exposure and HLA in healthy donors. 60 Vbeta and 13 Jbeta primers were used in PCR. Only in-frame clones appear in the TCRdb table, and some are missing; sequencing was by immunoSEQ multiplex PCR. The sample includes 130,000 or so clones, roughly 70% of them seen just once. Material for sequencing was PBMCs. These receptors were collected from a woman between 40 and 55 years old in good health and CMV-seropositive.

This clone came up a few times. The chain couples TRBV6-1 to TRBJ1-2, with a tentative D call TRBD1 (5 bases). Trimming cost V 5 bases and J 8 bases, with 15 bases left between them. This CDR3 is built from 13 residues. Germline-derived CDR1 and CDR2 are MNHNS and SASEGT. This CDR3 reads CASSSFGGRGYTF. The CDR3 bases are TGTGCCAGCAGTAGTTTCGGGGGTCGCGGCTACACCTTC.

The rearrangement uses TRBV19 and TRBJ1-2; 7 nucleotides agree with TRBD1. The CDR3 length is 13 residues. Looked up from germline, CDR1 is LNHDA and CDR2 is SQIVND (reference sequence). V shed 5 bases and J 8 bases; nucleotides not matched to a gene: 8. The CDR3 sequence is CASSVDRAGGYTF. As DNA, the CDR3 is TGTGCCAGTAGTGTCGACAGGGCGGGGGGCTACACCTTC.

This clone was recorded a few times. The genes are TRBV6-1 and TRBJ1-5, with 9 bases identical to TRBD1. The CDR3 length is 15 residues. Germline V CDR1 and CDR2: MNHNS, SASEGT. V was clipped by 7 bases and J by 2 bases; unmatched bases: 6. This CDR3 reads CASNTGGRGNQPQHF. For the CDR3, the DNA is TGTGCCAGCAACACAGGGGGCCGGGGCAATCAGCCCCAGCATTTT.

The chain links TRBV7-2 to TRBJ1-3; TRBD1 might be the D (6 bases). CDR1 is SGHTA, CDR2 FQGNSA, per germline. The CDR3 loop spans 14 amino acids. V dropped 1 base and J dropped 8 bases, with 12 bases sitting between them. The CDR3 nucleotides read TGTGCCAGCAGCTTAGTAACAGGGAGGGACACCATATATTTT. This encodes CASSLVTGRDTIYF.

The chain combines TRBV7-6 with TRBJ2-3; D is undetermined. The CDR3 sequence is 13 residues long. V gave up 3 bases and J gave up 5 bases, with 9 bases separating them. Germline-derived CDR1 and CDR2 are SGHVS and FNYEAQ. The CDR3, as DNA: TGTGCCAGCAGCTTCGGCGGCGGAGATACGCAGTATTTT. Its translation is CASSFGGGDTQYF. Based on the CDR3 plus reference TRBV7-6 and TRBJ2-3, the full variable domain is GAGVSQSPRYKVTKRGQDVALRCDPISGHVSLYWYRQALGQGPEFLTYFNYEAQQDKSGLPNDRFSAERPEGSISTLTIQRTEQRDSAMYRCASSFGGGDTQYFGPGTRLTVL.

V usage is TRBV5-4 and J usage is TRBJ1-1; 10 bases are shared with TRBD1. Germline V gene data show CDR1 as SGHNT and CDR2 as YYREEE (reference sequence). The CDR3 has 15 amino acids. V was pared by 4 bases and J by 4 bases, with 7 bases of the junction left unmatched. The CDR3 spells CASSIFRDRGTEAFF. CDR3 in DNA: TGTGCCAGCAGCATCTTCCGGGACAGGGGCACTGAAGCTTTCTTT.

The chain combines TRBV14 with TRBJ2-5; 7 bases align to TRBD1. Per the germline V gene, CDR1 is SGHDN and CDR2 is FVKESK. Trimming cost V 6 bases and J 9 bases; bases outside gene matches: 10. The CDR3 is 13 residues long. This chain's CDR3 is CASSRTGFKAQYF. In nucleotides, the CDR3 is TGTGCCAGCAGTAGGACAGGCTTCAAGGCCCAGTACTTC.

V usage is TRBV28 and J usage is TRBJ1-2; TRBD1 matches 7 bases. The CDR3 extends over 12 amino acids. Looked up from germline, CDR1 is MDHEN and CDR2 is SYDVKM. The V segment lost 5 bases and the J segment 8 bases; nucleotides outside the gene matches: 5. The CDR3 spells CASSPDRAGYTF. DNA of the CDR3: TGTGCCAGCAGTCCCGACAGGGCGGGCTACACCTTC.

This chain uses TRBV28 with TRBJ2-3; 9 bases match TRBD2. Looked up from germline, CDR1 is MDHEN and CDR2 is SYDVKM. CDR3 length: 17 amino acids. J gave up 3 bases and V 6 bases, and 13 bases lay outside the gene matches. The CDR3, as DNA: TGTGCCAGCAGCTTTCCGTGGGGACTAGCCAGGACAGATACGCAGTATTTT. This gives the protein CASSFPWGLARTDTQYF.

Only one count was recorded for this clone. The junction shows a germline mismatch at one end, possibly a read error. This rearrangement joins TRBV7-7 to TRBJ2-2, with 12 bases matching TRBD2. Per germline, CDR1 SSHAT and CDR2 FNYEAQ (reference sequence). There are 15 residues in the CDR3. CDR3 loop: CASSLLAGGAGELFF. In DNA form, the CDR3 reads TGTGCTAGCAGCTTACTAGCGGGAGGAGCCGGGGAGCTGTTTTTT. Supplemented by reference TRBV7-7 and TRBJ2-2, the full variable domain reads GAGVSQSPRYKVTKRGQDVTLRCDPISSHATLYWYQQALGQGPEFLTYFNYEAQPDKSGLPSDRFSAERPEGSISTLTIQRTEQRDSAMYRCASSLLAGGAGELFFGEGSRLTVL.

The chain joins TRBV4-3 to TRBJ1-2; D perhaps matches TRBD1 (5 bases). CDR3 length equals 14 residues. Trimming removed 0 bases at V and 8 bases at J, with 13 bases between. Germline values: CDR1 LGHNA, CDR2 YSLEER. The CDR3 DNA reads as TGCGCCAGCAGCCAAGAACAGGAGCCTCCGGGCTACACCTTC. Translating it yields CASSQEQEPPGYTF.

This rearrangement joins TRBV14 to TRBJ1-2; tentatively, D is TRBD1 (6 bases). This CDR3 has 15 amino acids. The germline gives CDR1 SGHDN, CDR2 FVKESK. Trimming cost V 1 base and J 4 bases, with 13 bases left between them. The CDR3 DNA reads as TGTGCCAGCAGCCAAGCGCCACAGGGCTTCTATGGCTACACCTTC. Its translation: CASSQAPQGFYGYTF.

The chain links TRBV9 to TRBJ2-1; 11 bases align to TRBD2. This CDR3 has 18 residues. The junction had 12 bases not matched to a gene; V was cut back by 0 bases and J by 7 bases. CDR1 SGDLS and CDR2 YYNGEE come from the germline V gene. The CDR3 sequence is CASSVAAELAGVVNEQFF. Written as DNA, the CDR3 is TGTGCCAGCAGCGTAGCTGCAGAACTAGCGGGAGTAGTAAATGAGCAGTTCTTC.

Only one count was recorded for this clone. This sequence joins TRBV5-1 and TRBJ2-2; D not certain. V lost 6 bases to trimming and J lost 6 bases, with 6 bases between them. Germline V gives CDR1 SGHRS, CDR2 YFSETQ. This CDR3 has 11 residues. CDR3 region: CASTQSGELFF. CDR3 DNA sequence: TGCGCCAGCACCCAGTCCGGGGAGCTGTTTTTT.

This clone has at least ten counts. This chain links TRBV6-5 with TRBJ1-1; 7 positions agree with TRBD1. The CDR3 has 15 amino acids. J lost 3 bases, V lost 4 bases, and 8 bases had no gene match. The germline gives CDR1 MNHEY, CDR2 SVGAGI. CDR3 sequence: CASSSHRQGDTEAFF. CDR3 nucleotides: TGTGCCAGCAGTTCTCACCGACAGGGAGACACTGAAGCTTTCTTT.